This TCR beta chain was found in a study of blood T cells in healthy people across ages. The study, taken as a whole, reports: Naive T cell percentage strongly correlated with TCR beta diversity. Age brought a roughly linear fall in TCR beta diversity measured per million T cells.

Next came a second PCR, run for about 7 to 12 cycles, which used a sample-barcoded 5' primer along with a J-beta primer mix. Each CDR3 protein gets one entry after TCRdb re-called the 5' RACE reads with MiXCR. The table includes around 900,000 distinct CDR3 sequences, more than 25% detected once. This clonotype was seen only a few times. What it binds is unknown. Sequenced: blood. The sequence was collected from an elderly woman in good health.

The CDR3 DNA reads as TGTGCCACCAGTGAGACAGATACGCAGTATTTT. Its protein is CATSETDTQYF. J is TRBJ2-3 and V is TRBV24-1; D unresolved. The CDR3 consists of 11 residues. Trimming removed 4 bases at V and 3 bases at J, with 1 base between. From germline, CDR1 is KGHDR and CDR2 SFDVKD.